This T cell receptor (beta chain) was captured in a study of T cells in Graves' hyperthyroidism and ophthalmopathy. There are many counts of this clonotype. Its antigen is still unknown. V was pared by 2 bases and J by 1 base, with 19 bases between. CDR1 is MNHEY and CDR2 is SMNVEV in the germline V gene (reference sequence). The CDR3 runs 18 residues. The study left out patients who had uncontrolled infection, other autoimmune disease, pregnancy or lactation. Amplification yielded TCR beta CDR3 regions, with RNA transcripts as the source. HTBI primers were the set used in a first-round RT-PCR of the TCR CDR3. TCRdb reprocessed the multiplex PCR reads with MiXCR, giving one entry per CDR3 protein. The table has hundreds of thousands of distinct CDR3 sequences, roughly 15% seen once. General observations from the study: The authors' 13 V-J model separated ophthalmopathy from stable hyperthyroidism.

The clonotype was recovered from a woman aged 30 to 39 with Graves' hyperthyroidism. The sample taken for sequencing was blood. J is TRBJ2-3 and V is TRBV27; tentative D call: TRBD2 (6 bases). As DNA, the CDR3 is TGTGCCAGCAGTTTAAGTATGCGGGGACGATGGGGCACAGATACGCAGTATTTT. Amino acids: CASSLSMRGRWGTDTQYF.